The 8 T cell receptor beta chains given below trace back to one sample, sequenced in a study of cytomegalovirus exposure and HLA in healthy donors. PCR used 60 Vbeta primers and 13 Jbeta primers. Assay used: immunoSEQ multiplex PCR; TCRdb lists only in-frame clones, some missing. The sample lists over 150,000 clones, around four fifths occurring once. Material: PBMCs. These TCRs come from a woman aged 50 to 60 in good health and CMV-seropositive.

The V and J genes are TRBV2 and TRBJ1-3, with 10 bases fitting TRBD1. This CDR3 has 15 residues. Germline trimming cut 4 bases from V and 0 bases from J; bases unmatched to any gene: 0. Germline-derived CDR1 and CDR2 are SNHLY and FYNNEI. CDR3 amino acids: CASSGDRGSGNTIYF. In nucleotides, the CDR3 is TGTGCCAGCAGTGGGGACAGGGGCTCTGGAAACACCATATATTTT.

CDR3 nucleotide sequence: TGCGCCAGCAGCCCATCGGGATTATTCTCTGGGGCCAACGTCCTGACTTTC. It translates to CASSPSGLFSGANVLTF. The V call is TRBV4-3, the J call TRBJ2-6, with D perhaps TRBD2 (5 bases). CDR1 and CDR2 (germline): LGHNA, YSLEER. CDR3 size: 17 residues. The ends were cut back, 4 bases at V and 0 bases at J, with 13 bases in the middle.

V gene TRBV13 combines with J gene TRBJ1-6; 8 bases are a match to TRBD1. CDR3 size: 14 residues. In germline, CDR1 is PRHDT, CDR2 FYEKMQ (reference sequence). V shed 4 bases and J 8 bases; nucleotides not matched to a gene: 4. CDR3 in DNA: TGTGCCAGCAGCTCCACAGGGGGGGATTCACCCCTCCACTTT. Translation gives CASSSTGGDSPLHF.

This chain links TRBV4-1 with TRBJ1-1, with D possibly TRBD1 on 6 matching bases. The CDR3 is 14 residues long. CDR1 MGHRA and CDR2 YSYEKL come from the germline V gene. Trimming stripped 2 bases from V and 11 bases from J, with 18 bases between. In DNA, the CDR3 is TGCGCCAGCAGCCAAATCGGGACACCGACGAAGGCTTTCTTT. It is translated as CASSQIGTPTKAFF.

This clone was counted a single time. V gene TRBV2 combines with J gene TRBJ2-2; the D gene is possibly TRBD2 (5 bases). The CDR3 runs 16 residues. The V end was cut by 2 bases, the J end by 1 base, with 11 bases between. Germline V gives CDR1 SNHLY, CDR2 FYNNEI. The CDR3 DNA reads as TGTGCCAGCAGTGAACTGGCTAGCTGGAACACCGGGGAGCTGTTTTTT. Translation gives CASSELASWNTGELFF.

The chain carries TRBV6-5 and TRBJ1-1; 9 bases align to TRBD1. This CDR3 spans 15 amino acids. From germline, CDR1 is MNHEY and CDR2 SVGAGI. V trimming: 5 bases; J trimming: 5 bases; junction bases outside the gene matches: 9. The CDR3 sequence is CASSGHRGLGTEAFF. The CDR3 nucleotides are TGTGCCAGCAGTGGACACAGGGGGCTAGGGACTGAAGCTTTCTTT.

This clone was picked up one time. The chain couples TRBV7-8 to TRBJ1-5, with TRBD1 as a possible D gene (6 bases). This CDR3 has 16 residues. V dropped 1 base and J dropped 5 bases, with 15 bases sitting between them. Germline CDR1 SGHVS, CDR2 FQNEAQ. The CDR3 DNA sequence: TGTGCCAGCAGCTTAGAAGTAGGGGGAGACGATCAGCCCCAGCATTTT. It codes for CASSLEVGGDDQPQHF.

CDR3 nucleotides: TGTGCCAGCAGCACTTCCAGGCGGGGGGGAACCTACGAGCAGTACTTC. It codes for CASSTSRRGGTYEQYF. The chain carries TRBV7-2 and TRBJ2-7; 9 nucleotides align to TRBD2. Germline CDR1 and CDR2: SGHTA and FQGNSA. The junction had 10 bases not matched to a gene; V was cut back by 5 bases and J by 2 bases. CDR3 size: 16 residues.